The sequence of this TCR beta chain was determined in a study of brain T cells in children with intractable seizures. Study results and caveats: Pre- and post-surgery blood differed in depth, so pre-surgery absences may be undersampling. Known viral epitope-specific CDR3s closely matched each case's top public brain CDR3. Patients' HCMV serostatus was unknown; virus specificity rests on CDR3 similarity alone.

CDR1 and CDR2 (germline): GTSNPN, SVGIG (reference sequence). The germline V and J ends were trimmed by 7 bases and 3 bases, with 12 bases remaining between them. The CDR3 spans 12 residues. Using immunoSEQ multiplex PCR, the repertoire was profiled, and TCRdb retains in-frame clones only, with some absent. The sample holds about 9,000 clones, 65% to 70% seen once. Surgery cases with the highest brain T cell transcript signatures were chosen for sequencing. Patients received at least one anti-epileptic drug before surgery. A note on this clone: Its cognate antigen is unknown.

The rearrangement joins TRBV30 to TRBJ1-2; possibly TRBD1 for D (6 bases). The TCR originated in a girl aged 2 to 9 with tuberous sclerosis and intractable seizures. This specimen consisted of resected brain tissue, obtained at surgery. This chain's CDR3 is CASGQFDYGYTF. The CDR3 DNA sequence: TGTGCCTCCGGACAGTTCGACTATGGCTACACCTTC.